The 18 T cell receptor beta chains in this list originate from one sample, sequenced in a study of cytomegalovirus exposure and HLA in healthy donors. 60 Vbeta and 13 Jbeta primers were used in PCR. TCRdb keeps only in-frame clones here, not all; method: immunoSEQ multiplex PCR. Altogether 90,000 to 130,000 clones are present, roughly 73% being singletons, with the ten largest covering more than 0.7%. Sequenced material: PBMCs. These receptors came from a woman aged 30 to 39 in good health and CMV-seronegative.

The chain employs TRBV2 and TRBJ2-4, with a tentative D call TRBD2 (5 bases). Germline V gene lookup returns CDR1 SNHLY and CDR2 FYNNEI. This CDR3 has 14 amino acids. The V end lost 8 bases, the J end lost 3 bases, and 14 bases lay between the germline ends. The CDR3 is CASLNGRGKNIQYF. CDR3 DNA: TGTGCCAGCTTAAACGGTCGGGGCAAAAACATTCAGTACTTC. Looking up the rest from reference TRBV2 and TRBJ2-4 gives the full variable domain: EPEVTQTPSHQVTQMGQEVILRCVPISNHLYFYWYRQILGQKVEFLVSFYNNEISEKSEIFDDQFSVERPDGSNFTLKIRSTKLEDSAMYFCASLNGRGKNIQYFGAGTRLSVL.

The V call is TRBV2, the J call TRBJ1-1; 9 nucleotides align to TRBD1. CDR1 SNHLY and CDR2 FYNNEI come from the germline V gene. The junction had 8 bases not matched to a gene; V was cut back by 6 bases and J by 3 bases. The CDR3 totals 15 residues. The CDR3 is CASRDRGPLHTEAFF. The DNA for the CDR3 is TGTGCCAGCAGGGACAGGGGACCCCTGCACACTGAAGCTTTCTTT.

A few counts support this clone. This chain links TRBV6-6 with TRBJ1-4, with D possibly matching TRBD1 (6 bases). V lost 0 bases and J 11 bases, leaving 19 bases between the germline ends. The CDR3 is made up of 16 amino acids. Germline assignment: CDR1 MNHNY and CDR2 SVGAGI (reference sequence). The CDR3 protein is CASSYSMGHESYKLFF. The CDR3 DNA sequence: TGTGCCAGCAGTTACTCGATGGGACATGAGTCTTACAAACTGTTTTTT.

The rearrangement uses TRBV19 and TRBJ2-1; TRBD2 agrees at 8 bases. V shed 3 bases and J 3 bases; nucleotides not matched to a gene: 4. The V gene's germline CDR1 is LNHDA and CDR2 SQIVND (reference sequence). This CDR3 has 15 residues. In DNA, the CDR3 is TGTGCCAGTAGTATTACTAGCGGCTACTACAATGAGCAGTTCTTC. This codes for CASSITSGYYNEQFF.

The gene calls are TRBV7-9 and TRBJ2-5; 10 nucleotides line up with TRBD2. Germline trimming cut 4 bases from V and 1 base from J; bases unmatched to any gene: 9. The germline gives CDR1 SEHNR, CDR2 FQNEAQ (reference sequence). This CDR3 comprises 17 residues. The CDR3 nucleotides read TGTGCCAGCAGCTCGGGGGCCTTAGCGGGAGGCCAAGAGACCCAGTACTTC. As protein: CASSSGALAGGQETQYF.

This chain links TRBV30 with TRBJ2-7; TRBD2 agrees at 9 bases. The CDR3 runs 15 residues. The germline gives CDR1 GTSNPN, CDR2 SVGIG (reference sequence). Trimming cost V 0 bases and J 0 bases; bases outside gene matches: 3. CDR3 residues: CAWSVSSGASYEQYF. The CDR3 nucleotides are TGTGCCTGGAGTGTCTCTAGCGGGGCCTCCTACGAGCAGTACTTC. Together with reference TRBV30 and TRBJ2-7, the CDR3 gives the full variable domain: SQTIHQWPATLVQPVGSPLSLECTVEGTSNPNLYWYRQAAGRGLQLLFYSVGIGQISSEVPQNLSASRPQDRQFILSSKKLLLSDSGFYLCAWSVSSGASYEQYFGPGTRLTVT.

This clone was recorded a few times. V is TRBV7-6 and J is TRBJ2-1; no clear D. Germline V CDR1 and CDR2: SGHVS, FNYEAQ. The length of the CDR3 is 13 residues. The germline V and J ends were trimmed by 1 base and 8 bases, with 9 bases remaining between them. DNA of the CDR3: TGTGCCAGCAGCTTAGGGGCTGTGGATGAGCAGTTCTTC. This translates into CASSLGAVDEQFF.

The chain uses TRBV7-2 and TRBJ1-2, with 7 nucleotides matching TRBD1. CDR1 and CDR2 (germline): SGHTA, FQGNSA. The CDR3 totals 14 residues. The trim removed 1 base at V and 6 bases at J, leaving 5 bases unmatched. The CDR3 protein is CASSLGGGDHGYTF. CDR3 sequence (DNA): TGTGCCAGCAGCTTAGGAGGGGGCGACCATGGCTACACCTTC.

V and J are TRBV13 and TRBJ2-2, with 7 bases aligning to TRBD2. The germline CDR1 and CDR2 sequences are PRHDT and FYEKMQ (reference sequence). Losses at the gene ends were 5 bases for V and 7 bases for J; bases not matched to a gene: 4. The CDR3 spans 13 residues. For the CDR3, the DNA is TGTGCCAGCAGCGTGCGGGGGAACGGGGAGCTGTTTTTT. It yields the protein CASSVRGNGELFF.

The gene calls are TRBV11-3 and TRBJ2-7; TRBD2 aligns across 8 bases. The CDR3 has 14 residues. Germline CDR1 is SGHNT and CDR2 is YENEEA. The V and J ends lost 3 bases and 3 bases, in that order; junction bases with no gene match: 4. CDR3 in amino acids: CASSFGLASYEQYF. For the CDR3, the DNA is TGTGCCAGCAGCTTTGGACTAGCTAGCTACGAGCAGTACTTC.

This clone turned up a few times. This rearrangement joins TRBV12-5 to TRBJ2-7, with a weak D call TRBD1 (5 bases). Germline loops: CDR1 LGHNT, CDR2 FRNRAP. The CDR3 spans 14 residues. V lost 2 bases and J lost 1, with 9 bases in between. The DNA of the CDR3 is TGTGCTAGTGGTTTGCGGCAGGGTTCCTACGAGCAGTACTTC. This gives the protein CASGLRQGSYEQYF.

This clone was recorded a few times. The chain has TRBV30 and TRBJ2-2; D perhaps matches TRBD1 (5 bases). The length of the CDR3 is 13 residues. Trimming took 2 bases from V and 5 from J, leaving 9 bases between them. Germline V lookup: CDR1 GTSNPN, CDR2 SVGIG (reference sequence). Here the CDR3 reads CAWSPRTTGELFF. The DNA for the CDR3 is TGTGCCTGGAGTCCCAGGACAACCGGGGAGCTGTTTTTT. Together with reference TRBV30 and TRBJ2-2, the CDR3 gives the full variable domain: SQTIHQWPATLVQPVGSPLSLECTVEGTSNPNLYWYRQAAGRGLQLLFYSVGIGQISSEVPQNLSASRPQDRQFILSSKKLLLSDSGFYLCAWSPRTTGELFFGEGSRLTVL.

V usage is TRBV6-5 and J usage is TRBJ1-3, with 8 positions matching TRBD1. The CDR3 runs to 14 residues. Germline CDR1 reads MNHEY; CDR2 reads SVGAGI. Trimming cost V 6 bases and J 4 bases; bases outside gene matches: 5. CDR3 DNA: TGTGCCAGCAGCTCCGACAGGGGCGGAAACACCATATATTTT. Translated, it gives CASSSDRGGNTIYF.

This clone has only one observation. This sequence joins TRBV7-2 and TRBJ1-2, with no clear D. Trimming took off 1 base at V and 2 bases at J, with 5 bases between the two ends. The V gene's germline CDR1 is SGHTA and CDR2 FQGNSA. CDR3 length: 13 amino acids. Here the CDR3 reads CASSLGGNYGYTF. CDR3 nucleotides: TGTGCCAGCAGCTTAGGAGGGAACTATGGCTACACCTTC.

This chain uses TRBV5-1 with TRBJ2-3, with TRBD2 matching over 8 bases. Germline values: CDR1 SGHRS, CDR2 YFSETQ. V shed 4 bases and J 1 base; nucleotides not matched to a gene: 2. The CDR3 has 14 amino acids. For the CDR3, the DNA is TGCGCCAGCAGCCCGACTAGCGGCACAGATACGCAGTATTTT. It is translated as CASSPTSGTDTQYF.

The chain is built from TRBV18 and TRBJ2-2; D remains unclear. The CDR3 loop spans 11 amino acids. The ends were cut back, 6 bases at V and 5 bases at J, with 4 bases in the middle. Germline V gives CDR1 KGHSH, CDR2 LQKENI. DNA for the CDR3: TGTGCCAGCTCCCAGACCGGGGAGCTGTTTTTT. It specifies CASSQTGELFF.

This chain uses TRBV15 with TRBJ1-2; D is uncertain. Germline CDR1 LNHNV, CDR2 YYDKDF (reference sequence). CDR3 length equals 18 residues. With 0 bases removed from V and 0 bases from J, the gap between germline ends came to 17 bases. CDR3 coding DNA: TGTGCCACCAGCAGAGAGATTGGAACAGCCAGTTCTAACTATGGCTACACCTTC. It translates to CATSREIGTASSNYGYTF.

The chain carries TRBV4-3 and TRBJ1-1; D may be TRBD1 (5 bases). V lost 4 bases to trimming and J lost 1 base, with 13 bases between them. Germline CDR1 reads LGHNA; CDR2 reads YSLEER. The CDR3 is made up of 15 amino acids. The CDR3 region is CASSLVHRGNTEAFF. The CDR3 bases are TGCGCCAGCAGCCTCGTGCATAGGGGGAACACTGAAGCTTTCTTT.